The rows below give T cell receptor beta chains drawn from one sample of a study of cytomegalovirus exposure and HLA in healthy donors. Generated by immunoSEQ multiplex PCR, the TCRdb table keeps only in-frame clones and is missing some. The sample data list under 200,000 clones. The sample was PBMCs. Source of these receptors: a young man in good health and CMV-seronegative. Each CDR3 is given with its conserved first and last residue. D genes are given only for firm matches.

TRBV19	TRBJ1-4	TRBD1	CASRKSTGGIATNEKLFF	TGTGCCAGTAGGAAGTCGACAGGGGGGATTGCAACTAATGAAAAACTGTTTTTT
TRBV7-9	TRBJ2-7	NA	CASSLGRDSWQYF	TGTGCCAGCAGCTTAGGACGGGACTCATGGCAGTACTTC
TRBV27	TRBJ1-5	TRBD1	CASSFGTVQNQPQHF	TGTGCCAGCAGCTTCGGGACAGTACAGAATCAGCCCCAGCATTTT
TRBV5-6	TRBJ1-1	NA	CASSSEPQGANTEAFF	TGTGCCAGCAGCTCGGAACCCCAGGGTGCGAACACTGAAGCTTTCTTT
TRBV28	TRBJ1-2	NA	CASRRDLLGGYTF	TGTGCCAGCAGGCGGGACCTCCTTGGTGGCTACACCTTC
TRBV14	TRBJ1-1	NA	CASSQGFSGSTEAFF	TGTGCCAGCAGCCAAGGGTTTTCGGGGAGTACTGAAGCTTTCTTT
TRBV11-3	TRBJ2-5	NA	CASSLVGSQETQYF	TGTGCCAGCAGCTTAGTGGGCAGCCAAGAGACCCAGTACTTC
TRBV6-6	TRBJ1-5	NA	CASGSTGQNQPQHF	TGTGCCAGCGGATCGACAGGCCAGAATCAGCCCCAGCATTTT
TRBV6-6	TRBJ2-7	NA	CASNLGSSYEQYF	TGTGCCAGCAACCTAGGGAGCTCCTACGAGCAGTACTTC
TRBV6-1	TRBJ2-7	TRBD1	CASRKRTGGTQQYF	TGTGCCAGCAGGAAAAGGACAGGGGGCACCCAGCAGTACTTC
TRBV7-8	TRBJ2-1	NA	CASSLVPTASYNEQFF	TGTGCCAGCAGCTTAGTCCCGACAGCCTCCTACAATGAGCAGTTCTTC
TRBV7-2	TRBJ1-1	TRBD1	CASSLRQGLGTEAFF	TGTGCCAGCAGCTTAAGACAGGGACTCGGCACTGAAGCTTTCTTT
TRBV14	TRBJ1-1	TRBD1	CASSQMDRGNTEAFF	TGTGCCAGCAGCCAGATGGACAGGGGGAACACTGAAGCTTTCTTT
TRBV27	TRBJ2-5	TRBD2	CASSPLPAAGGGETQYF	TGTGCCAGCAGTCCCCTCCCTGCGGCGGGGGGGGGAGAGACCCAGTACTTC
TRBV7-6	TRBJ2-5	NA	CASSLGWQGGIRETQYF	TGTGCCAGCAGCTTAGGGTGGCAGGGGGGCATTAGAGAGACCCAGTACTTC